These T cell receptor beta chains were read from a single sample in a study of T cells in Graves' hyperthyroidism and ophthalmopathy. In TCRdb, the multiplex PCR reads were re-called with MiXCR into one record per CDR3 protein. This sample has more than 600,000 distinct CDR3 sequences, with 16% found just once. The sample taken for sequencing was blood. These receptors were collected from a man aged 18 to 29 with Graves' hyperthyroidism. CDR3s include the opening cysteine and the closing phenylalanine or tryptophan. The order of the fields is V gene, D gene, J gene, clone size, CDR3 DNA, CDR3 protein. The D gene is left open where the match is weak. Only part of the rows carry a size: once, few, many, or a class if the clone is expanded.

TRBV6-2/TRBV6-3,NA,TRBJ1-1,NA,TGTGCCACCCGGAGAACGCAGAACACTGAAGCTTTCTTT,CATRRTQNTEAFF
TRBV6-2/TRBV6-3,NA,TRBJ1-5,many,TGTGCCAGCAGTTACCAAGGCGGCCAGCCCCAGCATTTT,CASSYQGGQPQHF
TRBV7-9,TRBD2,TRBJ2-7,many,TGTGCCAGCAGCTTAAAGGAGGGAGGGACCTACGAGCAGTACTTC,CASSLKEGGTYEQYF
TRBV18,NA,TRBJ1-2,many,TGTGCCAGCTCACCACCGAGAGCCGGTGCCGGCTACACCTTC,CASSPPRAGAGYTF
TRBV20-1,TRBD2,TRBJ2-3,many,TGCAGTGCTAATAGCGGGAGATTAAGTGCAGATACGCAGTATTTT,CSANSGRLSADTQYF
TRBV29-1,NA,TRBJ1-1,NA,TGCAGCGCCACCCGCGGGTGGGCGAACACTGAAGCTTTCTTT,CSATRGWANTEAFF
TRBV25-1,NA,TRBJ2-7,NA,TGTGCCAGCAGTGACAGGGGCCACGAGCAGTACTTC,CASSDRGHEQYF
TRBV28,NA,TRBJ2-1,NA,NA,CASSFQRTYNEQFFGPGFGWEQFF
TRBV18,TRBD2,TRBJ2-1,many,TGTGCCAGCTCACTAGGAGGACTAGCGGGAGGATACTTCGAGCAGTTCTTC,CASSLGGLAGGYFEQFF
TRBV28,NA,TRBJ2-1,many,TGTGCCAGCAGTTTTATTCGGGAGGGGGCCGGCGATGAGCAGTTCTTC,CASSFIREGAGDEQFF
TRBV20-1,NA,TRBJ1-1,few,TGCAGTGCTAGGAGTCCGCTGAGGAACACTGAAGCTTTCTTT,CSARSPLRNTEAFF
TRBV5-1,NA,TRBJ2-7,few,TGCGCCAGCAGCTTGGGGACGGACGGGCTGGAGCAGTACTTC,CASSLGTDGLEQYF
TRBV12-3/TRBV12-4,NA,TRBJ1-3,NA,TGTGCCAGCAGTTCCCCATTCTCTTTAACCGGAAACACCATATATTTT,CASSSPFSLTGNTIYF
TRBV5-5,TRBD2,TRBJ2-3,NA,TGTGCCAGCAGCTCCCGACCGGGACTAGTATTCACAGATACGCAGTATTTT,CASSSRPGLVFTDTQYF
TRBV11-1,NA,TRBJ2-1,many,TGTGCCAGCAGCTTTGACAGGTACAATGAGCAGTTCTTC,CASSFDRYNEQFF
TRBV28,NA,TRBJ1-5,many,TGTGCCAGCAGCCCCGACAGGCGTCGCAATCAGCCCCAGCATTTT,CASSPDRRRNQPQHF
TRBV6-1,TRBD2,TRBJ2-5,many,TGTGCCAGCAGTTACCTCCGACTAGCGGGAGGCTCCGGACCTCAAGAGACCCAGTACTTC,CASSYLRLAGGSGPQETQYF
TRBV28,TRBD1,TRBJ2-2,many,TGTGCCACCCAGGGGGCGCGCACCGGGGAGCTGTTTTTT,CATQGARTGELFF
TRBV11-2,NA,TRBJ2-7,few,TGTGCCAGCAGCTTAGACACCTCCTACAAGCAGTACTTC,CASSLDTSYKQYF
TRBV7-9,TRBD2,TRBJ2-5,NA,TGTGCCAGCAGCTTAGGACTAGCGGCAGAGACCCAGTACTTC,CASSLGLAAETQYF
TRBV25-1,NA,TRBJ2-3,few,TGTGCCAGCAGTGCCGCCGGAGTGTTCACAGATACGCAGTATTTT,CASSAAGVFTDTQYF